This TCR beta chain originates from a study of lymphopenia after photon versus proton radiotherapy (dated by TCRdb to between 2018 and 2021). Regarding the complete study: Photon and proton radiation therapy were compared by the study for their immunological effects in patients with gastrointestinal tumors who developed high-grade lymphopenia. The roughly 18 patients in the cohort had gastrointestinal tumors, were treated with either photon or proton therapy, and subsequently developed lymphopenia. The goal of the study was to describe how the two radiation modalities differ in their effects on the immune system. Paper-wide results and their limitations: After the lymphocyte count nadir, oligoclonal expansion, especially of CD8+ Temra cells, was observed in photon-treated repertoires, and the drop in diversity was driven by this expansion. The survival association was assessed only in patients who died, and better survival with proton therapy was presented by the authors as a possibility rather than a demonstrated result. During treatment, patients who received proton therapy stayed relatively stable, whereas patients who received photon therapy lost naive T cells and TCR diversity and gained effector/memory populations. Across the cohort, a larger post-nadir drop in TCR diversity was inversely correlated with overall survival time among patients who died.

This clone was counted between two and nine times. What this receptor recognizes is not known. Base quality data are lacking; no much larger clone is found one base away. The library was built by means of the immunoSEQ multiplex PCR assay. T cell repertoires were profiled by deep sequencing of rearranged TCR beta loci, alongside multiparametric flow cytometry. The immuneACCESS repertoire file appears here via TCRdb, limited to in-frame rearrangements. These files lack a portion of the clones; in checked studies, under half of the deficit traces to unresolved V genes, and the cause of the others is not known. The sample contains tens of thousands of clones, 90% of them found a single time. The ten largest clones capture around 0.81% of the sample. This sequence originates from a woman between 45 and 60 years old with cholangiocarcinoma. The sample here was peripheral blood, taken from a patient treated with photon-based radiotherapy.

The CDR3 has the sequence CASSLVGGVGAFF. In nucleotides, the sequence is TGTGCCAGCAGCTTAGTAGGCGGGGTTGGGGCTTTCTTT. The sequence joins TRBV11-2 to TRBJ1-1; no confident D gene assignment can be made. Sequences SGHAT (CDR1) and FQNNGV (CDR2) are obtained from the germline V gene. There are 13 amino acids in the CDR3, from cysteine to phenylalanine inclusive. Just the 39-base CDR3 DNA is kept, in frame starting at base 1. A distance of 14 bases separates the germline ends of V and J, which lose 1 base and 11 bases respectively.